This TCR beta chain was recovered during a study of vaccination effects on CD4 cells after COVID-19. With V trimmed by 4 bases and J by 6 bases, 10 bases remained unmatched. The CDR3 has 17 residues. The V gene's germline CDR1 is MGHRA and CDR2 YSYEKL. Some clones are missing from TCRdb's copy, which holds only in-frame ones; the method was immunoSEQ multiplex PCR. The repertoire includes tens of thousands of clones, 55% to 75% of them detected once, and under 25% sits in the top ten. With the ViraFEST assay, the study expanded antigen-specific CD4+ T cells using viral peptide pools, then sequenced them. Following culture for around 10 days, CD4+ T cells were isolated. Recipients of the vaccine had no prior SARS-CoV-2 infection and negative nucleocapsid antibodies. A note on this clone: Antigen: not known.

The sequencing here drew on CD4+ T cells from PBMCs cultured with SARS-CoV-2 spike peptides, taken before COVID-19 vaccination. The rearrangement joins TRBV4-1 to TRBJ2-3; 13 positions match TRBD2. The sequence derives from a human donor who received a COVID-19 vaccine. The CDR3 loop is CASSRTTSGGAGDTQYF. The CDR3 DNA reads TGCGCCAGCAGCCGGACTACTAGCGGGGGGGCAGGGGATACGCAGTATTTT.